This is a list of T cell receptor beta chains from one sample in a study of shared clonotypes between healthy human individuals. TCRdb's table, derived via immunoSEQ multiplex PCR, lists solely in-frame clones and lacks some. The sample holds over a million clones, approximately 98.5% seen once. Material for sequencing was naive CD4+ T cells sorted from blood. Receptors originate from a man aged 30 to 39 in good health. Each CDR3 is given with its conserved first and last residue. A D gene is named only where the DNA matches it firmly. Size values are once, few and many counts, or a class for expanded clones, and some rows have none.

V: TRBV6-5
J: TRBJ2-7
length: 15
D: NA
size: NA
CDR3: CASSYSWTLSYEQYF
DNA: TGTGCCAGCAGTTACTCTTGGACCCTCTCCTACGAGCAGTACTTC

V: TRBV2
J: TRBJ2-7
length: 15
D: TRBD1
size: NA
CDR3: CASKVGTGGIGEQYF
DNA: TGTGCCAGCAAGGTCGGGACAGGGGGAATAGGGGAGCAGTACTTC

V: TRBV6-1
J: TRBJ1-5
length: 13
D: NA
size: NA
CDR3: CASSGTSNQPQHF
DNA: TGTGCCAGCAGTGGAACGAGCAATCAGCCCCAGCATTTT

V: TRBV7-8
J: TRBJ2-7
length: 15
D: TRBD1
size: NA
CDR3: CASSRTNRGQYEQYF
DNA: TGTGCCAGCAGCCGCACCAACAGGGGGCAATACGAGCAGTACTTC

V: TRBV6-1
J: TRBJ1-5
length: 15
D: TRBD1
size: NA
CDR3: CASSEIQGDSQPQHF
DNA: TGTGCCAGCAGTGAAATTCAGGGGGATAGTCAGCCCCAGCATTTT

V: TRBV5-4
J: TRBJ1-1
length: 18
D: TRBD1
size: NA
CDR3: CASSPLLGTELPNTEAFF
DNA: TGTGCCAGCAGCCCCTTGCTCGGGACAGAACTCCCGAACACTGAAGCTTTCTTT

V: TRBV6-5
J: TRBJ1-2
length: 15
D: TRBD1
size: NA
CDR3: CASSYAGTEYAGYTF
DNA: TGTGCCAGCAGTTATGCCGGGACAGAATATGCGGGCTACACCTTC

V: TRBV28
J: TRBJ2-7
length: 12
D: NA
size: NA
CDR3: CASSTPTSGQYF
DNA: TGTGCCAGCAGTACACCTACGAGCGGGCAGTACTTC

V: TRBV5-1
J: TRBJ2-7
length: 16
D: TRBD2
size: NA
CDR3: CASSRSTSGRAYEQYF
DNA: TGCGCCAGCAGCCGTTCGACTAGCGGGAGGGCCTACGAGCAGTACTTC

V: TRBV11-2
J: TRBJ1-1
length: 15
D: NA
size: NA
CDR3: CASSLSKGQIFQAFF
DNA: TGTGCCAGCAGCTTGAGTAAGGGACAAATATTCCAAGCTTTCTTT

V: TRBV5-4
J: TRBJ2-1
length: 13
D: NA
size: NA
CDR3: CASSLAGRDEQFF
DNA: TGTGCCAGCAGCTTGGCAGGGCGCGATGAGCAGTTCTTC

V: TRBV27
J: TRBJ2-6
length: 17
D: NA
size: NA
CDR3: CASSWASGLMGANVLTF
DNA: TGTGCCAGCAGTTGGGCCAGCGGATTAATGGGGGCCAACGTCCTGACTTTC

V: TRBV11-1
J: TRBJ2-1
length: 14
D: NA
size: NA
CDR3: CASSGISSYNEQFF
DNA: TGTGCCAGCAGCGGTATAAGCTCCTACAATGAGCAGTTCTTC

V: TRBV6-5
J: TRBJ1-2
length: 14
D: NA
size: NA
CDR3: CASSYSPANYGYTF
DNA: TGTGCCAGCAGTTACTCGCCAGCTAACTATGGCTACACCTTC

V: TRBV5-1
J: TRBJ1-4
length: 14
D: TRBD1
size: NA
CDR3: CASSIGTGDEKLFF
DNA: TGCGCCAGCAGTATAGGGACAGGGGATGAAAAACTGTTTTTT

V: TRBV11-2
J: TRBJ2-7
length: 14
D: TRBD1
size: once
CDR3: CASSLATGRNEQYF
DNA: TGTGCCAGCAGCTTAGCGACAGGGCGCAACGAGCAGTACTTC

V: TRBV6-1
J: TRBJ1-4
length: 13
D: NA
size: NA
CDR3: CASTRGSREKLFF
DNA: TGTGCCAGCACAAGGGGGAGTCGGGAAAAACTGTTTTTT

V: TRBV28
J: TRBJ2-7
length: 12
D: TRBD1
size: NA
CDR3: CASSRTGGGQYF
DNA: TGTGCCAGCAGCCGGACAGGGGGTGGGCAGTACTTC

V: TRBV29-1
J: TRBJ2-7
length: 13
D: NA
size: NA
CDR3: CSVESGSTYEQYF
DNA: TGCAGCGTTGAATCCGGCAGCACCTACGAGCAGTACTTC

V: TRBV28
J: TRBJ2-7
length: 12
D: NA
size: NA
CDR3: CASSPPGYEQYF
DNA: TGTGCCAGCAGTCCCCCGGGATACGAGCAGTACTTC

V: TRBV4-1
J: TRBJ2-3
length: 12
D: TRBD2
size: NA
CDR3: CASSRGTKEQYF
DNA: TGCGCCAGCAGCCGAGGGACTAAAGAGCAGTATTTT

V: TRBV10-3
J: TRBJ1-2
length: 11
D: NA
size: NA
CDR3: CAISESGGYTF
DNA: TGTGCCATCAGTGAGTCGGGTGGCTACACCTTC

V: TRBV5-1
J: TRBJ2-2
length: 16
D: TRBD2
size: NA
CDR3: CASTFPERGPTGELFF
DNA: TGCGCCAGCACCTTCCCCGAGCGGGGGCCTACCGGGGAGCTGTTTTTT

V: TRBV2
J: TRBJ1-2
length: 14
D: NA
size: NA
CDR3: CASSEVRQNYGYTF
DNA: TGTGCCAGCAGTGAAGTCCGACAGAACTATGGCTACACCTTC

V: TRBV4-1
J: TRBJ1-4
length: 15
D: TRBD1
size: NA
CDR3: CASSQPGQGVRKLFF
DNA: TGCGCCAGCAGCCAACCGGGACAGGGGGTGAGAAAACTGTTTTTT

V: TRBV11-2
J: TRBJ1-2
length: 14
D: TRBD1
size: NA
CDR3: CASSLVTGGGGYTF
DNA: TGTGCCAGCAGCTTAGTGACAGGGGGAGGTGGCTACACCTTC

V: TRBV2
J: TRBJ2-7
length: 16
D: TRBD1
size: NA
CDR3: CASSEAVTGSSYEQYF
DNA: TGTGCCAGCAGTGAAGCGGTGACAGGGAGCTCCTACGAGCAGTACTTC

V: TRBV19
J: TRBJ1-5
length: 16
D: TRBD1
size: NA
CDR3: CASSIVGQGGNQPQHF
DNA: TGTGCCAGTAGTATCGTGGGACAGGGGGGCAATCAGCCCCAGCATTTT

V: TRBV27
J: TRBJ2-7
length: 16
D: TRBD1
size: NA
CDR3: CASRKPPGQEGYEQYF
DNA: TGTGCCAGCAGAAAACCGCCGGGACAGGAGGGTTACGAGCAGTACTTC

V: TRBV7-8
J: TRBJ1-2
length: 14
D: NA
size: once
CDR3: CASSLGSTNYGYTF
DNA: TGTGCCAGCAGCTTAGGGTCCACTAACTATGGCTACACCTTC

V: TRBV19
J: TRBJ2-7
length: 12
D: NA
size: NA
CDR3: CASSQGGYEQYF
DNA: TGTGCCAGTAGCCAGGGGGGCTACGAGCAGTACTTC

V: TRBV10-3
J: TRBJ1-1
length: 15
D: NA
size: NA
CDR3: CAITAEPRENTEAFF
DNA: TGTGCCATCACCGCCGAGCCAAGGGAGAACACTGAAGCTTTCTTT

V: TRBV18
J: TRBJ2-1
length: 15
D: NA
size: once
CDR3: CASSADQSSYNEQFF
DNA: TGTGCCAGCTCAGCCGACCAAAGCTCCTACAATGAGCAGTTCTTC

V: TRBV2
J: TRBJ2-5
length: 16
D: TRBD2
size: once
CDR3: CASRRPGLAGWETQYF
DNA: TGTGCCAGCAGGCGCCCGGGACTAGCGGGATGGGAGACCCAGTACTTC

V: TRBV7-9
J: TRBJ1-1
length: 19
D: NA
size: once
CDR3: CASSLSHISRTGPNTEAFF
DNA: TGTGCCAGCAGCTTATCACATATAAGTCGTACAGGGCCGAACACTGAAGCTTTCTTT

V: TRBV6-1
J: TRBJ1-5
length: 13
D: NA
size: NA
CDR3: CASRGSRNQPQHF
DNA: TGTGCCAGCAGGGGTTCACGCAATCAGCCCCAGCATTTT

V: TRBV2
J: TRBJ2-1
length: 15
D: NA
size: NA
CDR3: CASILLGGSYNEQFF
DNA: TGTGCCAGCATCCTTTTGGGGGGATCCTACAATGAGCAGTTCTTC

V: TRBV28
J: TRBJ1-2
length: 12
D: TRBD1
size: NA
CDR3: CASWTGGYGYTF
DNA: TGTGCCAGCTGGACAGGGGGATATGGCTACACCTTC

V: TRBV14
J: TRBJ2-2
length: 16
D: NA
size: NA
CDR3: CASSQIRSPGPGELFF
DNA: TGTGCCAGCAGTCAAATAAGATCCCCGGGCCCCGGGGAGCTGTTTTTT

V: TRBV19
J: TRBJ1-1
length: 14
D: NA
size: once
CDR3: CASSIRAGGTEAFF
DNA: TGTGCCAGTAGTATTAGGGCAGGTGGGACTGAAGCTTTCTTT

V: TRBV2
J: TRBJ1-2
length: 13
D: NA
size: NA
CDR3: CASNTDANYGYTF
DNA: TGTGCCAGCAATACCGATGCGAACTATGGCTACACCTTC

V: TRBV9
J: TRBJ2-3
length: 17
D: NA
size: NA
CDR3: CASSSPLGPSSTDTQYF
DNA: TGTGCCAGCAGCTCCCCCCTCGGACCATCTAGCACAGATACGCAGTATTTT

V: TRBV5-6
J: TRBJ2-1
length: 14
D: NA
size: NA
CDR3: CASSLVRYYNEQFF
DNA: TGTGCCAGCAGCTTGGTGCGGTACTACAATGAGCAGTTCTTC

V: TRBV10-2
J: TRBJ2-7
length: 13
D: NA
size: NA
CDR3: CASSVLATYEQYF
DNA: TGCGCCAGCAGTGTCCTAGCCACCTACGAGCAGTACTTC

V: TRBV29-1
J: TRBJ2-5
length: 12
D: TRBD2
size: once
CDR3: CGGLADTETQYF
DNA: TGCGGGGGACTAGCTGATACAGAGACCCAGTACTTC

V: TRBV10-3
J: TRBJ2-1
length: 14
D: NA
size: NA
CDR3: CAISEPRGANEQFF
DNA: TGTGCCATCAGTGAGCCGCGCGGTGCCAATGAGCAGTTCTTC

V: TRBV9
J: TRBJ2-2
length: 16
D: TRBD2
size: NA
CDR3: CASSPQAGAHTGELFF
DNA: TGTGCCAGCAGCCCTCAAGCGGGAGCGCACACCGGGGAGCTGTTTTTT

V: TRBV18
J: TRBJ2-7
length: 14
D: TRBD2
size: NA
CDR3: CASSPGTSSYEQYF
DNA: TGTGCCAGTTCACCAGGGACTAGCTCCTACGAGCAGTACTTC

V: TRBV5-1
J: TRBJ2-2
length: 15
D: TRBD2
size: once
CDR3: CASSLGLAETGELFF
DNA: TGCGCCAGCAGCTTGGGACTAGCTGAAACCGGGGAGCTGTTTTTT

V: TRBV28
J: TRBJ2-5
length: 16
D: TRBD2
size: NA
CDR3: CASSSTSRVLQETQYF
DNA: TGTGCCAGCAGCTCGACTAGCCGGGTTCTCCAAGAGACCCAGTACTTC

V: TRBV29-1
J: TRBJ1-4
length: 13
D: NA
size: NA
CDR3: CSVEERHNEKLFF
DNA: TGCAGCGTTGAAGAAAGACATAACGAAAAACTGTTTTTT

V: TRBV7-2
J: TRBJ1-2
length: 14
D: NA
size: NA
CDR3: CASSLDGGHYGYTF
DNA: TGTGCCAGCAGCTTAGACGGGGGCCACTATGGCTACACCTTC

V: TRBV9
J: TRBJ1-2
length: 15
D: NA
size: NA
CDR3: CASSHPSGTSYGYTF
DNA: TGTGCCAGCAGCCACCCCAGCGGGACGTCCTATGGCTACACCTTC